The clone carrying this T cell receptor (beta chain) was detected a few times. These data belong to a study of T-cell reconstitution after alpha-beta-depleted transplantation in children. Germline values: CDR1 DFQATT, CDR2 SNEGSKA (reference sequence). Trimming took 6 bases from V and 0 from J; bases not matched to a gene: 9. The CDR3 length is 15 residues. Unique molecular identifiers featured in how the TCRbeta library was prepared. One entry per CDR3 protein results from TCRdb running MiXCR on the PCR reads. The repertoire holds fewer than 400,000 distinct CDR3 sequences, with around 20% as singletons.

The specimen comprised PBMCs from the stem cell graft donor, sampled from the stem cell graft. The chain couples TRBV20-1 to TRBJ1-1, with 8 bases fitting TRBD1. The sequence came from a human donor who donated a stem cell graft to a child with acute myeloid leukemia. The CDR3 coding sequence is TGCAGTGCCCCCCGGACAGGGATAATGAACACTGAAGCTTTCTTT. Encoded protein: CSAPRTGIMNTEAFF.